These 24 T cell receptor beta chains were all obtained from the same sample, sequenced in a study of T cell responses to AZD1222 COVID-19 vaccine. Some clones are missing from TCRdb's copy, which holds only in-frame ones; the method was immunoSEQ multiplex PCR. The profile shows 130,000 or so clones, around 90% of them singletons. The sample in question was peripheral blood, obtained 28 days after the second AZD1222 dose. These receptors came from an adult who received the AZD1222 COVID-19 vaccine.

DNA for the CDR3: TGTGCCAGTACTAAACCGGGGAAAACCAGGGGGGTTGTCAATCAGCCCCAGCATTTT. Its translation: CASTKPGKTRGVVNQPQHF. The J gene is TRBJ1-5, the V gene TRBV19; 7 positions match TRBD1. Germline V gives CDR1 LNHDA, CDR2 SQIVND (reference sequence). This CDR3 is built from 19 residues. With 7 bases clipped from V and 3 bases from J, the junction kept 21 bases outside the gene matches.

V usage is TRBV11-3 and J usage is TRBJ1-2; D unresolved. V was shortened by 3 bases and J by 4 bases, with 6 bases between the two germline ends. Germline V gene data show CDR1 as SGHNT and CDR2 as YENEEA. This CDR3 has 12 residues. CDR3 nucleotides: TGTGCCAGCAGCTTGGATGGCTATGGCTACACCTTC. Protein product: CASSLDGYGYTF.

This clone was observed a single time. This rearrangement joins TRBV29-1 to TRBJ1-1; D is unresolved. The CDR3 length is 14 residues. The V gene lost 1 base and the J gene lost 4 bases, with 13 bases spanning the gap. Germline V gene lookup returns CDR1 SQVTM and CDR2 ANQGSEA. The CDR3 coding sequence is TGCAGCGTTGAAGGAGGATTGGCCCGCACTGAAGCTTTCTTT. Its protein is CSVEGGLARTEAFF.

The V call is TRBV7-9, the J call TRBJ2-2; D might be TRBD1 (6 bases). This CDR3 has 15 amino acids. Trimming cost V 0 bases and J 9 bases, with 14 bases left between them. Germline lookup yields CDR1 SEHNR and CDR2 FQNEAQ (reference sequence). Written as DNA, the CDR3 is TGTGCCAGCAGCTTAGCGACGACAGGTTCTAGGGAGCTGTTTTTT. Translation gives CASSLATTGSRELFF.

The chain uses TRBV7-3 and TRBJ1-2; 12 nucleotides match TRBD1. The CDR3 spans 17 residues. Germline V CDR1 and CDR2: SGHTA, FQGTGA. Losses at the gene ends were 5 bases for V and 3 bases for J; bases not matched to a gene: 10. As DNA, the CDR3 is TGTGCCAGCAGCCCCCTTGGGGGGACAGGGGGCGACTATGGCTACACCTTC. Translation gives CASSPLGGTGGDYGYTF.

The CDR3 sequence is CASSPSGGRWEPQHF. The CDR3, as DNA: TGTGCCAGTAGCCCAAGCGGAGGGCGGTGGGAGCCCCAGCATTTT. The J gene is TRBJ1-5, the V gene TRBV19, with D hard to call. There are 15 residues in the CDR3. Between the trimmed V and J ends, which lost 6 bases and 8 bases, there was a span of 20 bases. Germline V gene lookup returns CDR1 LNHDA and CDR2 SQIVND (reference sequence).

CDR3 sequence reads: CASSLYNTEAFF. CDR3 nucleotides: TGTGCCAGCAGCTTATATAACACTGAAGCTTTCTTT. This chain joins TRBV7-2 and TRBJ1-1; no definite D call. Germline CDR1 and CDR2: SGHTA and FQGNSA. CDR3 length equals 12 residues. With 2 bases removed from V and 2 bases from J, the gap between germline ends came to 3 bases.

The chain joins TRBV3-1 (or the pseudogene TRBV3-2) to TRBJ1-5; no firm D call. The CDR3 has 12 residues. Trimming removed 3 bases at V and 10 bases at J, with 10 bases between. Per the germline V gene, CDR1 is LGHDT and CDR2 is YNNKEL (reference sequence). This CDR3 reads CASSQEFGPQHF. CDR3 bases: TGTGCCAGCAGCCAGGAATTTGGTCCCCAGCATTTT.

This clone was picked up a small number of times. The V gene is TRBV2, the J gene TRBJ1-3, with D unclear. V was clipped by 7 bases and J by 0 bases, with 7 bases between them. From germline, CDR1 is SNHLY and CDR2 FYNNEI. There are 13 residues in the CDR3. CDR3 sequence (DNA): TGTGCCAGCACGGGCTACTCTGGAAACACCATATATTTT. Translation gives CASTGYSGNTIYF.

The chain combines TRBV6-4 with TRBJ1-4; no definite D call. With 4 bases removed from V and 7 bases from J, the gap between germline ends came to 10 bases. The CDR3 totals 13 residues. Germline CDR1 and CDR2: MRHNA and SNTAGT. Here the CDR3 DNA reads TGTGCCAGCAGTGTGACGGTTGGTGAAAAACTGTTTTTT. Translating gives CASSVTVGEKLFF.

The chain is built from TRBV18 and TRBJ2-5; 9 nucleotides agree with TRBD2. Germline CDR1 is KGHSH and CDR2 is LQKENI. V dropped 2 bases and J dropped 2; count of bases not matched to a gene: 3. The CDR3 has 15 amino acids. CDR3 amino acids: CASSPRLADQETQYF. As DNA, the CDR3 is TGTGCCAGCTCACCAAGACTAGCGGATCAAGAGACCCAGTACTTC. The whole variable domain, filled in from reference TRBV18 and TRBJ2-5, reads NAGVMQNPRHLVRRRGQEARLRCSPMKGHSHVYWYRQLPEEGLKFMVYLQKENIIDESGMPKERFSAEFPKEGPSILRIQQVVRGDSAAYFCASSPRLADQETQYFGPGTRLLVL.

The chain combines TRBV11-2 with TRBJ2-5, with a possible D match to TRBD2 (6 bases). The CDR3 runs to 15 residues. CDR1 and CDR2 (germline): SGHAT, FQNNGV. The ends were cut back, 5 bases at V and 1 base at J, with 14 bases in the middle. The CDR3 bases are TGTGCCAGCAGCCCTCCCCTGGGGGGCCAAGAGACCCAGTACTTC. Translated, it gives CASSPPLGGQETQYF. The full variable domain, its missing parts supplied by reference TRBV11-2 and TRBJ2-5, is EAGVAQSPRYKIIEKRQSVAFWCNPISGHATLYWYQQILGQGPKLLIQFQNNGVVDDSQLPKDRFSAERLKGVDSTLKIQPAKLEDSAVYLCASSPPLGGQETQYFGPGTRLLVL.

This chain uses TRBV19 with TRBJ2-7; TRBD1 aligns across 7 bases. The germline V gene encodes CDR1 LNHDA and CDR2 SQIVND (reference sequence). The CDR3 has 14 residues. V lost 4 bases, J lost 1 base, and 4 bases stayed unmatched. Here the CDR3 DNA reads TGTGCCAGTAGTAAACAGGGGATATCCTACGAGCAGTACTTC. Its protein is CASSKQGISYEQYF.

The V and J genes are TRBV4-1 and TRBJ2-5; 8 bases map to TRBD2. The trim removed 1 base at V and 4 bases at J, leaving 8 bases unmatched. Germline CDR1 and CDR2: MGHRA and YSYEKL. The CDR3 sequence is 16 residues long. The CDR3 here is CASSQGVSGSGETQYF. DNA of the CDR3: TGCGCCAGCAGCCAAGGGGTCAGCGGGAGTGGAGAGACCCAGTACTTC.

The rearrangement joins TRBV27 to TRBJ1-2; TRBD1 might be the D (5 bases). Germline CDR1 MNHEY, CDR2 SMNVEV (reference sequence). The CDR3 loop spans 18 amino acids. Trimming took 2 bases from V and 6 from J, leaving 25 bases between them. DNA of the CDR3: TGTGCCAGCAGTTTACTTGGGCCGGGACTCCCCTCCGCGAATGGCTACACCTTC. This gives the protein CASSLLGPGLPSANGYTF.

The gene calls are TRBV5-4 and TRBJ2-5; no definite D call. CDR1 and CDR2 from the germline V gene are SGHNT and YYREEE (reference sequence). V was clipped by 3 bases and J by 0 bases, with 12 bases between them. The CDR3 is made up of 15 amino acids. DNA of the CDR3: TGTGCCAGCAGCTCTTGGCAGCTTAACCAAGAGACCCAGTACTTC. This gives the protein CASSSWQLNQETQYF.

This clone has more than one count but fewer than ten. This chain uses TRBV30 with TRBJ1-5; TRBD1 agrees at 7 bases. Trimming took 2 bases from V and 7 from J; bases not matched to a gene: 14. Germline V CDR1 and CDR2: GTSNPN, SVGIG (reference sequence). The CDR3 has 16 residues. In DNA form, the CDR3 reads TGTGCCTGGAGTCCGACCTTCAGGACAGGTTGGCAGCCCCAGCATTTT. Translation gives CAWSPTFRTGWQPQHF.

This chain joins TRBV7-9 and TRBJ2-7; the match to TRBD2 covers 8 bases. The trim removed 1 base at V and 3 bases at J, leaving 5 bases unmatched. Germline CDR1 SEHNR, CDR2 FQNEAQ (reference sequence). The CDR3 runs to 15 residues. CDR3 residues: CASSLVSGGHYEQYF. The CDR3 DNA reads TGTGCCAGCAGCTTAGTGAGCGGGGGCCACTACGAGCAGTACTTC.

This clone occurred once. J is TRBJ2-3 and V is TRBV7-9; no definite D call. With 5 bases removed from V and 0 bases from J, the gap between germline ends came to 15 bases. This CDR3 has 16 residues. Germline CDR1 reads SEHNR; CDR2 reads FQNEAQ (reference sequence). The CDR3 here is CASSHTVKTSTDTQYF. CDR3 bases: TGTGCCAGCAGCCACACAGTGAAAACTAGCACAGATACGCAGTATTTT.

V usage is TRBV19 and J usage is TRBJ2-3; D is perhaps TRBD2 (6 bases). V was shortened by 9 bases and J by 11 bases, with 12 bases between the two germline ends. The germline CDR1 and CDR2 sequences are LNHDA and SQIVND (reference sequence). This CDR3 region has 10 residues. The CDR3 loop is CASGGLVQYF. For the CDR3, the DNA is TGTGCCAGCGGGGGACTTGTGCAGTATTTT.

The table lists this clone with a count of one. The chain joins TRBV24-1 to TRBJ2-5; D unclear. This CDR3 is built from 13 residues. V gave up 6 bases and J gave up 3 bases, with 10 bases separating them. Germline V lookup: CDR1 KGHDR, CDR2 SFDVKD. CDR3 sequence (DNA): TGTGCCACCAGTAGAAGTCTCGAAGAGACCCAGTACTTC. Translating it yields CATSRSLEETQYF.

This clone is a singleton in its sample. The chain is built from TRBV19 and TRBJ1-1; D perhaps matches TRBD1 (5 bases). This CDR3 comprises 14 residues. Germline values: CDR1 LNHDA, CDR2 SQIVND (reference sequence). Trimming left V 3 bases short and J 3 bases short, with 11 bases between. For the CDR3, the DNA is TGTGCCAGTAGTATCGGGGCCGGCGACACTGAAGCTTTCTTT. Protein product: CASSIGAGDTEAFF.

The genes are TRBV5-5 and TRBJ1-6; D possibly corresponds to TRBD1 (5 bases). Germline-derived CDR1 and CDR2 are SGHKS and YYEKEE (reference sequence). The CDR3 is 16 amino acids. V shed 1 base and J shed 9 bases, with 17 bases lying between them. The chain's CDR3 is CASSLRDFIHSSPLHF. The CDR3 bases are TGTGCCAGCAGCTTGCGGGACTTCATACATTCTTCACCCCTCCACTTT. Combining the CDR3 with reference TRBV5-5 and TRBJ1-6 gives the whole variable domain DAGVTQSPTHLIKTRGQQVTLRCSPISGHKSVSWYQQVLGQGPQFIFQYYEKEERGRGNFPDRFSARQFPNYSSELNVNALLLGDSALYLCASSLRDFIHSSPLHFGNGTRLTVT.

The rearrangement joins TRBV5-4 to TRBJ1-2, with D unresolved. This CDR3 has 14 residues. Germline loops: CDR1 SGHNT, CDR2 YYREEE (reference sequence). Trimming took off 3 bases at V and 4 bases at J, with 13 bases between the two ends. DNA of the CDR3: TGTGCCAGCAGCTCCCCTACATTGCGCTATGGCTACACCTTC. It translates to CASSSPTLRYGYTF.